This T cell receptor (beta chain) was profiled in a study of T cells in Graves' hyperthyroidism and ophthalmopathy. Diagnoses used clinical symptoms, serum thyroxine and TRAb, thyroid ultrasound and orbital computed tomography. Using RNA transcripts as the source, TCR beta CDR3 regions were amplified. Using the HTBI primer set, a first-round RT-PCR was run on the TCR CDR3. TCRdb re-called the multiplex PCR reads with MiXCR, one entry per CDR3 protein. The table includes roughly 280,000 distinct CDR3 sequences, around 20% detected once. The V and J ends lost 3 bases and 8 bases respectively, with 13 bases between them. This CDR3 has 12 amino acids. CDR1 is DFQATT and CDR2 is SNEGSKA in the germline V gene (reference sequence).

This chain joins TRBV20-1 and TRBJ1-2; no clear D gene. Sequenced: blood. This sequence originates from a man aged 25-40 years with Graves' ophthalmopathy. Here the CDR3 reads CSASPTGGGYTF. In DNA, the CDR3 is TGCAGTGCTAGCCCAACGGGCGGGGGCTACACCTTC.